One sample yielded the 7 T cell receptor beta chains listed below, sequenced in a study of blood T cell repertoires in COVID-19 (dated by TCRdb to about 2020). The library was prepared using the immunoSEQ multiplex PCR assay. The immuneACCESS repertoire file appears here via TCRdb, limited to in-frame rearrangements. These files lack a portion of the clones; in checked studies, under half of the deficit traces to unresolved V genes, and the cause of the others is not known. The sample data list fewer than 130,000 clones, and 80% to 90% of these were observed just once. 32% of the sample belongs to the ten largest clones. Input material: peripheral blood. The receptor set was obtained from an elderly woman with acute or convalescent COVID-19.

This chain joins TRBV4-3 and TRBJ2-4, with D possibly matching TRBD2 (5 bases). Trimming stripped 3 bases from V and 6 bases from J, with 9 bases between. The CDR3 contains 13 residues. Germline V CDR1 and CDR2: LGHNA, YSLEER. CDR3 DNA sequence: TGCGCCAGCAGCCAGGAGGACGGAAACATTCAGTACTTC. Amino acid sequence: CASSQEDGNIQYF.

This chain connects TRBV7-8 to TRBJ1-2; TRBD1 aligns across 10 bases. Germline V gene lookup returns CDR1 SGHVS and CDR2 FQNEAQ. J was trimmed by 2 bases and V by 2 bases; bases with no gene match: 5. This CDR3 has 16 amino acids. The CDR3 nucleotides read TGTGCCAGCAGCTTATCTGGGACAGGGGCGAACTATGGCTACACCTTC. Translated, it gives CASSLSGTGANYGYTF.

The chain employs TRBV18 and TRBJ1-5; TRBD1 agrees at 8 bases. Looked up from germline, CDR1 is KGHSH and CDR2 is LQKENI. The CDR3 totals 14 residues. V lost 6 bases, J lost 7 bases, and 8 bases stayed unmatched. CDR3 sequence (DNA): TGTGCCAGCTCCCCTCCAGGGGGCGGCCAGCCCCAGCATTTT. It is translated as CASSPPGGGQPQHF.

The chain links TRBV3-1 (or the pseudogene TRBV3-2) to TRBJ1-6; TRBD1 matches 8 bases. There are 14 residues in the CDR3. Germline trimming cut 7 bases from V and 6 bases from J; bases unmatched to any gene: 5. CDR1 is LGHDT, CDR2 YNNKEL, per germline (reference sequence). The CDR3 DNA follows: TGTGCCAGCACCGACAGGGGAGGTAATTCACCCCTCCACTTT. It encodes CASTDRGGNSPLHF.

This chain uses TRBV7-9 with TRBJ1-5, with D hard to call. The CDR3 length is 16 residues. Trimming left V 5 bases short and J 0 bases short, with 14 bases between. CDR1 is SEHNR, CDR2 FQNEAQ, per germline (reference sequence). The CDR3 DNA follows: TGTGCCAGCAGCCGGTGGAGGGATTATAGCAATCAGCCCCAGCATTTT. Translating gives CASSRWRDYSNQPQHF.

DNA of the CDR3: TGTGCCAGCAGCTTAGACCGGGGAAGGACTAGCGGGGAGACCCAGTACTTC. Its protein is CASSLDRGRTSGETQYF. The J gene is TRBJ2-5, the V gene TRBV13, with TRBD2 matching over 11 bases. Germline V CDR1 and CDR2: PRHDT, FYEKMQ (reference sequence). The CDR3 covers 17 residues. J gave up 5 bases and V 1 base, and 9 bases lay outside the gene matches.

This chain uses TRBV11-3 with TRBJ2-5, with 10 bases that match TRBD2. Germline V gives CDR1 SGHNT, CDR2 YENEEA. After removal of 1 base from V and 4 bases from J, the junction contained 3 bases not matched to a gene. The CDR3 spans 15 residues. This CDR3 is CASSLVAGGRETQYF. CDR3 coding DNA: TGTGCCAGCAGCTTAGTAGCGGGGGGCCGAGAGACCCAGTACTTC. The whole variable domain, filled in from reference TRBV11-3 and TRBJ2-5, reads EAGVVQSPRYKIIEKKQPVAFWCNPISGHNTLYWYLQNLGQGPELLIRYENEEAVDDSQLPKDRFSAERLKGVDSTLKIQPAELGDSAVYLCASSLVAGGRETQYFGPGTRLLVL.